A selection of T cell receptor beta chains follows, all from one sample in a study of identical twins. TCRdb reprocessed the 5' RACE reads via MiXCR and lists one record per CDR3 protein. The table has about 790,000 distinct CDR3 sequences, over 15% seen once. A further study also used this sample, focusing on T cells expressing NK-cell markers.

Sequenced sample: PBMCs. These receptors all stem from a woman aged 18-29 years in good health. The CDR3 runs from the conserved cysteine through the conserved F or W. The order of the fields is clone size, V gene, J gene, CDR3 protein. Clone sizes are given selectively: once, few, many, or a class where the clone is expanded.

abundance: many
v_gene: TRBV25-1
j_gene: TRBJ1-3
CDR3aa: CASSVVSGNTIYF

abundance: few
v_gene: TRBV20-1
j_gene: TRBJ2-4
CDR3aa: CSAREIAKNIQYF

abundance: few
v_gene: TRBV25-1
j_gene: TRBJ1-1
CDR3aa: CANIPPGFGEAFF

abundance: -
v_gene: TRBV6-1
j_gene: TRBJ1-2
CDR3aa: CASTPGPGMRYGYTF

abundance: many
v_gene: TRBV4-3
j_gene: TRBJ2-7
CDR3aa: CASSQAAGAYEQYF

abundance: many
v_gene: TRBV4-2
j_gene: TRBJ2-1
CDR3aa: CASSLGLAGVDEQFF

abundance: few
v_gene: TRBV6-1
j_gene: TRBJ2-2
CDR3aa: CASSRDRRIGELFF

abundance: many
v_gene: TRBV12-3/TRBV12-4
j_gene: TRBJ2-4
CDR3aa: CASSLTGQGVSYF

abundance: few
v_gene: TRBV2
j_gene: TRBJ1-1
CDR3aa: CASNLRGTEAFF

abundance: -
v_gene: TRBV11-2
j_gene: TRBJ2-3
CDR3aa: CASSLRLAGSHTQYF